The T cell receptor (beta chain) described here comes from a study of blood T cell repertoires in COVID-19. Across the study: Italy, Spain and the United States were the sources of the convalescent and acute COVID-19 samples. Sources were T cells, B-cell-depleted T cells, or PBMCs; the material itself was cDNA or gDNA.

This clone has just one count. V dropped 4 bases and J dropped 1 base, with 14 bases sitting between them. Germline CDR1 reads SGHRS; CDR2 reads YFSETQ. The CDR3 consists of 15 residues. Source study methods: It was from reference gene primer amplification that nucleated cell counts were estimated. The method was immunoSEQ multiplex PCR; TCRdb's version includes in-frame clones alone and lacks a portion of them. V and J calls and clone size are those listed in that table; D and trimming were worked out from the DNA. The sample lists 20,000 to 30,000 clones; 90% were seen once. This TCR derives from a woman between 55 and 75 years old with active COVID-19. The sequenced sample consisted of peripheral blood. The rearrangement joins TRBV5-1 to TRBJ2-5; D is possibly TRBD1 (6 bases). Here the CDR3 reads CASSRRDTLQETQYF. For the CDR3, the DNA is TGCGCCAGCAGCCGTCGGGACACTCTCCAAGAGACCCAGTACTTC. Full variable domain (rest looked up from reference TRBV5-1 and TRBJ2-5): KAGVTQTPRYLIKTRGQQVTLSCSPISGHRSVSWYQQTPGQGLQFLFEYFSETQRNKGNFPGRFSGRQFSNSRSEMNVSTLELGDSALYLCASSRRDTLQETQYFGPGTRLLVL.